This entry describes one T cell receptor beta chain. The sample originates from a study of sequential checkpoint blockade in melanoma. Whole-study context: Each arm's sequence ended with maintenance nivolumab.

Unmatched junction bases numbered 9, after V lost 1 base and J lost 8 bases. Germline-derived CDR1 and CDR2 are PRHDT and FYEKMQ (reference sequence). The CDR3 has 16 amino acids. Treatment in this sample: randomized to nivolumab then ipilimumab (arm A) or the reverse (arm B). DNA-damaging chemotherapy had not been given to any patient beforehand. Sorted cells were live CD3+CD8+, lacking CD19 and CD56, from PBMCs. Profiling relied on immunoSEQ multiplex PCR, and the TCRdb table lists in-frame clones only, not all of them. The sample lists roughly 18,000 clones, roughly 70% occurring once. V and J are TRBV13 and TRBJ2-1, with 9 bases identical to TRBD2. This material consisted of CD8+ T cells sorted from blood (inferred from file names), taken from a patient given nivolumab and ipilimumab in sequence. This clonotype originated in a human donor with melanoma. CDR3 in amino acids: CASSLVLAGGPDEQFF. The DNA for the CDR3 is TGTGCCAGCAGCTTAGTTCTTGCGGGAGGGCCGGATGAGCAGTTCTTC. The full variable domain, rest sourced from reference TRBV13 and TRBJ2-1, is AAGVIQSPRHLIKEKRETATLKCYPIPRHDTVYWYQQGPGQDPQFLISFYEKMQSDKGSIPDRFSAQQFSDYHSELNMSSLELGDSALYFCASSLVLAGGPDEQFFGPGTRLTVL.